This TCR beta chain came from a study of follicular helper T cells after annual influenza vaccination. Assay: immunoSEQ multiplex PCR; the TCRdb copy retains only in-frame clones and omits some. The sample has about 15,000 clones; around 84% are singletons. The CDR3 has 14 amino acids. From germline, CDR1 is GTSNPN and CDR2 SVGIG (reference sequence). Germline trimming cut 4 bases from V and 9 bases from J; bases unmatched to any gene: 12. As to time point: 2014-2015 season, 7 days after vaccination. The V and J genes are TRBV30 and TRBJ1-5; 7 nucleotides align to TRBD1. This specimen was CXCR5+ CD38- circulating T follicular helper cells from blood, taken 7 days after influenza vaccination. Regarding subset: circulating Tfh, non-naive CD4+CXCR5+PD-1+ (ICOS+CD38+ or ICOS-CD38-). The clonotype originates from an adult who received the influenza vaccine. The CDR3 region is CAWTRTGVGGPQHF. CDR3 sequence (DNA): TGTGCCTGGACCCGTACAGGGGTGGGGGGGCCCCAGCATTTT.